This T cell receptor beta chain is drawn from a study of tissue T cells after allogeneic stem cell transplantation. In this sample, this clone turned up a few times. J was trimmed by 5 bases and V by 5 bases; bases with no gene match: 4. CDR1 is SEHNR and CDR2 is FQNEAQ in the germline V gene (reference sequence). The CDR3 runs to 15 residues. The method was immunoSEQ multiplex PCR; TCRdb's version includes in-frame clones alone and lacks a portion of them. The sample has about 6,800 clones, 56% seen once; the top ten hold 22%. The sequences come from duodenum tissue, collected at autopsy. The V gene is TRBV7-9, the J gene TRBJ2-3, with 13 bases lining up with TRBD2. The sequence came from a female donor at least 60 years old with lung cancer. CDR3 residues: CASSRTSGSQDTQYF. The CDR3, as DNA: TGTGCCAGCAGCCGGACTAGCGGGAGTCAAGATACGCAGTATTTT.